This T cell receptor (beta chain) was sequenced in a study of T cell responses to AZD1222 COVID-19 vaccine. Study-level background: Second doses that came at about 4 or about 12 weeks were put together.

Produced via immunoSEQ multiplex PCR; TCRdb's table is partial and in-frame only. The sample has roughly 62,000 clones, approximately 80% seen once. This clone is categorized as medium-sized (0.01 to 0.1%). Its cognate antigen is unknown. The CDR3 is 12 residues long. Trimming pared 3 bases from V and 17 bases from J, leaving 14 bases between. Study-wide results and limits: Spike as a whole was targeted by vaccine-associated CD4 TCRs, dominant at 160-218 and 743-854. Among AZD1222 vaccinees, only 5 to 7 were seropositive at baseline.

Sequenced material: peripheral blood, taken on day 0 of AZD1222 vaccination. The receptor's source is an adult in good health. The genes are TRBV12-3 or TRBV12-4 and TRBJ1-6; D is possibly TRBD1 (6 bases). CDR3 protein: CASSFGGPLIHF. CDR3 sequence (DNA): TGTGCCAGCAGTTTCGGGGGGCCGCTCATCCACTTT.